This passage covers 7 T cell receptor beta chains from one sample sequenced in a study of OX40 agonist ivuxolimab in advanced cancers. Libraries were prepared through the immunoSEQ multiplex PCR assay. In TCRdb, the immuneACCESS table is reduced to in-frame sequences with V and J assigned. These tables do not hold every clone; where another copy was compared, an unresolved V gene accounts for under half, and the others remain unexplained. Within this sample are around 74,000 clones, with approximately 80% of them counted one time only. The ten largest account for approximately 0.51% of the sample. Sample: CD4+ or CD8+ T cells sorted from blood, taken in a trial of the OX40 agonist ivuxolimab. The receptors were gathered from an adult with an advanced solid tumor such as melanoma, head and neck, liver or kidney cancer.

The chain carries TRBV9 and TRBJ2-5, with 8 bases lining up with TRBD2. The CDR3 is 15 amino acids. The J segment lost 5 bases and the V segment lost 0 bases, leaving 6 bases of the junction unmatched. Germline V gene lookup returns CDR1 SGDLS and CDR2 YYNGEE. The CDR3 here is CASSVVPGGRETQYF. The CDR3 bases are TGTGCCAGCAGCGTAGTGCCGGGAGGGCGGGAGACCCAGTACTTC.

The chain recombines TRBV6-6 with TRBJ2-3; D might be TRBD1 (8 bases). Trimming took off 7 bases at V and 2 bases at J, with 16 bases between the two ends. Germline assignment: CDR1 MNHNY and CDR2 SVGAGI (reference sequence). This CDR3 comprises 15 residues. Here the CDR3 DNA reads TGTGCCAGCACTCAACAGGGGGGGATCACAGATACGCAGTATTTT. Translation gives CASTQQGGITDTQYF.

The CDR3 sequence is CASSLLETIYGYTF. The CDR3 region has the DNA TGTGCCAGCAGTTTATTGGAAACTATCTATGGCTACACCTTC. This chain links TRBV28 with TRBJ1-2; no clear D. Trimming pared 1 base from V and 4 bases from J, leaving 10 bases between. The germline V gene encodes CDR1 MDHEN and CDR2 SYDVKM. The CDR3 sequence is 14 residues long.

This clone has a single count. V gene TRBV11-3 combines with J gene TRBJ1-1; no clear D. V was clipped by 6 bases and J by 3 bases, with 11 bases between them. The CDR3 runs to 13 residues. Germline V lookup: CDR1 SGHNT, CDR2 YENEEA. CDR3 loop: CASSWTAHTEAFF. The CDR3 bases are TGTGCCAGCAGTTGGACGGCTCACACTGAAGCTTTCTTT. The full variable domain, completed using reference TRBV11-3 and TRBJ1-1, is EAGVVQSPRYKIIEKKQPVAFWCNPISGHNTLYWYLQNLGQGPELLIRYENEEAVDDSQLPKDRFSAERLKGVDSTLKIQPAELGDSAVYLCASSWTAHTEAFFGQGTRLTVV.

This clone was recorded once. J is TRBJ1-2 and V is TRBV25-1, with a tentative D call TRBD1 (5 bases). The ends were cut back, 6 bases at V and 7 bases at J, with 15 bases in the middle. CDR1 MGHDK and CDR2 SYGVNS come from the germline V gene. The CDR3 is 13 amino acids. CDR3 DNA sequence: TGTGCCAGCAGGCCCGCAGGGAACGGTGGCTACACCTTC. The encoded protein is CASRPAGNGGYTF.

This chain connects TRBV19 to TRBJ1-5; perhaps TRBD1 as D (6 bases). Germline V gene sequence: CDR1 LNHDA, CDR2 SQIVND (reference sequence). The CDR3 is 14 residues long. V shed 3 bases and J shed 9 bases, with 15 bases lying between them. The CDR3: CASSIQTAQGPQHF. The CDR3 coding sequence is TGTGCCAGTAGTATCCAGACCGCACAGGGGCCCCAGCATTTT.

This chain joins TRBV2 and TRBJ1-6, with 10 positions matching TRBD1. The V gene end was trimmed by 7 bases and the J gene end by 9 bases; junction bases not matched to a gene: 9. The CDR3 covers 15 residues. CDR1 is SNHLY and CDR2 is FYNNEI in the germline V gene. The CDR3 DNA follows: TGTGCCAGCAATAGACAGGGGGCGCAGGGTTCACCCCTCCACTTT. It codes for CASNRQGAQGSPLHF. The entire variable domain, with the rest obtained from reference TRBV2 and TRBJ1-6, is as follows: EPEVTQTPSHQVTQMGQEVILRCVPISNHLYFYWYRQILGQKVEFLVSFYNNEISEKSEIFDDQFSVERPDGSNFTLKIRSTKLEDSAMYFCASNRQGAQGSPLHFGNGTRLTVT.